The sequence of this T cell receptor beta chain was determined in a study of shared T cell receptors in the human thymus. Sequencing was performed with immunoSEQ multiplex PCR; in TCRdb, only in-frame clones are kept and a portion is missing. The table records 630,000 or so clones, roughly 86% of them present only once. The CDR3 totals 16 residues. Trimming shortened V by 0 bases and J by 4 bases, and 15 bases separated the two germline ends. Germline V gene data show CDR1 as KGHSH and CDR2 as LQKENI. This same sample was also taken into another study, of human thymus T cells. In that study: Thymic samples were excised during corrective heart operations. Usage of V and J genes appeared biased in thymic and blood repertoires. There were highly overlapping thymic repertoires among unrelated individuals, as related research reported.

The specimen was thymocytes. The chain links TRBV18 to TRBJ1-2; the D gene is possibly TRBD1 (5 bases). This TCR was sampled from a boy under two years old with a congenital heart defect. In DNA form, the CDR3 reads TGTGCCAGCTCACCACCGTTGAGGGGAGGGGCCTATGGCTACACCTTC. It codes for CASSPPLRGGAYGYTF.